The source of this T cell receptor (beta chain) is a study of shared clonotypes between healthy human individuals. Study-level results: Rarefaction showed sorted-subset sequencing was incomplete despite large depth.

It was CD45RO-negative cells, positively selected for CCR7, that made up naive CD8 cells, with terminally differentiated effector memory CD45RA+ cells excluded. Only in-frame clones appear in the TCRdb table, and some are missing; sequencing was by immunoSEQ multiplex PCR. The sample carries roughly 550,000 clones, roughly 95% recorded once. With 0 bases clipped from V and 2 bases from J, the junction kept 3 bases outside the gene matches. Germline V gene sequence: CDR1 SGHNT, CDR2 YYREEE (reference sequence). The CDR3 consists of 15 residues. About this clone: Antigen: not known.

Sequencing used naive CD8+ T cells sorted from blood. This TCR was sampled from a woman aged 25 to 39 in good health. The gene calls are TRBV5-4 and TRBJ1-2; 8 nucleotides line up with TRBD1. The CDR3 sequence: CASSLAGQGNYGYTF. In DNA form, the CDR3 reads TGTGCCAGCAGCTTGGCAGGACAGGGAAACTATGGCTACACCTTC. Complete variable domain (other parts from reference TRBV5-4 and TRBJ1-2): ETGVTQSPTHLIKTRGQQVTLRCSSQSGHNTVSWYQQALGQGPQFIFQYYREEENGRGNFPPRFSGLQFPNYSSELNVNALELDDSALYLCASSLAGQGNYGYTFGSGTRLTVV.